A selection of T cell receptor beta chains follows, all from one sample in a study of blood T cells in healthy people across ages. TCRdb called the 5' RACE reads again in MiXCR, with one record for every CDR3 protein. The profile shows about 970,000 distinct CDR3 sequences, roughly half of them singletons. The sequencing sample was made of blood. The source of these receptors is a woman aged 60-75 years in good health. The CDR3 runs from the conserved cysteine through the conserved F or W. D genes are given only for firm matches. Only some rows state a clone size, as once, few, many or a class for expanded clones.

D	V	J	size	DNA	CDR3
.	TRBV20-1	TRBJ2-7	.	TGCAGTGCTAGAGATCAGAGACAGCTGTACGAGCAGTACTTC	CSARDQRQLYEQYF
.	TRBV6-6	TRBJ1-2	.	TGTGCCAGCAGTTATGAAGGGGCAGGAAGCTATGGCTACACCTTC	CASSYEGAGSYGYTF
TRBD1	TRBV7-2	TRBJ2-3	.	TGTGCCAGCAGCTTCCCTCCGGGACAGACGCAGTATTTT	CASSFPPGQTQYF
.	TRBV6-6	TRBJ2-6	.	TGTGCCAGCAAGGGACAAGCCTCTGGGGCCAACGTCCTGACTTTC	CASKGQASGANVLTF
TRBD2	TRBV7-9	TRBJ2-7	.	TGTGCCAGCACACGACGGGCGGGAGTCGACGAGCAGTACTTC	CASTRRAGVDEQYF
.	TRBV6-1	TRBJ1-2	.	TGTGCCAGCAACTTAATGGGAGGCTACACCTTC	CASNLMGGYTF
.	TRBV5-1	TRBJ1-1	.	TGCGCCAGCAGCTTGGTATCTAGTCGAGAGGCTTTCTTT	CASSLVSSREAFF
.	TRBV2	TRBJ2-7	.	TGTGCCAGCAGTGAAATCGGGGGCACCTACGAGCAGTACTTC	CASSEIGGTYEQYF
.	TRBV12-3/TRBV12-4	TRBJ2-4	few	TGTGCCAGCAGTTTAACGGGAGCCTTTAACATTCAGTACTTC	CASSLTGAFNIQYF
.	TRBV12-3/TRBV12-4	TRBJ2-3	once	TGTGCCAGCAGGAGCATCAGCACAGATACGCAGTATTTT	CASRSISTDTQYF
.	TRBV10-3	TRBJ2-3	.	TGTGCCATAAAACAGGGTGATACGCAGTATTTT	CAIKQGDTQYF
.	TRBV20-1	TRBJ2-7	few	TGCAGTGCTAGAGACCACCGGGACCTTAGGGCGGGAGAGCAGTACTTC	CSARDHRDLRAGEQYF
TRBD1	TRBV7-2	TRBJ2-5	few	TGTGCCAGCAGCCAGAGACAGGGCATCAAGCAGTACTTC	CASSQRQGIKQYF
TRBD2	TRBV9	TRBJ2-1	.	TGTGCCAGCAGCGGTAGACTAGCGGGAGGGGATGAGCAGTTCTTC	CASSGRLAGGDEQFF
.	TRBV21-1	TRBJ1-5	.	TGTGCCAGCAGCAAAGACGCGGGGGGAGGGGGTCCCAATCAGCCCCAGCATTTT	CASSKDAGGGGPNQPQHF
.	TRBV29-1	TRBJ1-1	.	TGCAGCGCTATTCGCGGCGGGAATGAAGCTTTCTTT	CSAIRGGNEAFF
.	TRBV10-3	TRBJ2-7	.	TGTGCCATCGCGGGATCCCACGAGCAGTACTTC	CAIAGSHEQYF
TRBD2	TRBV5-1	TRBJ2-5	.	TGCGCCAGCAGCTCGGCCGGGACTAGCGGGATGGAGACCCAGTACTTC	CASSSAGTSGMETQYF
TRBD1	TRBV28	TRBJ2-5	few	TGTGCCAGCAGCACCCGACAGGGCGTGAAAGAGACCCAGTACTTC	CASSTRQGVKETQYF
.	TRBV4-1	TRBJ2-1	.	TGCGCCAGCAGCCAAGTTTGGAATAACAACAATGAGCAGTTCTTC	CASSQVWNNNNEQFF
.	TRBV7-2	TRBJ2-3	many	TGTGCCAGCAGCTTAGCGGGAATCACAGATACGCAGTATTTT	CASSLAGITDTQYF
.	TRBV28	TRBJ2-7	few	TGTGCCAGCACATTACCACAGAAAACCTACGAGCAGTACTTC	CASTLPQKTYEQYF
.	TRBV2	TRBJ2-7	.	TGTGCCAGCAGCGAACAGCAGGGTTTCTACGAGCAGTACTTC	CASSEQQGFYEQYF
.	TRBV27	TRBJ1-1	.	TGTGCCAGCAGGAGGGGCGGTCCTGGCACTGAAGCTTTCTTT	CASRRGGPGTEAFF
.	TRBV27	TRBJ2-2	.	TGTGCCAGCAGCCGCAGTGGTCAGGGCACCGGGGAGCTGTTTTTT	CASSRSGQGTGELFF
.	TRBV29-1	TRBJ1-1	few	TGCAGCGTTGTTGACACAGGGAGAGGTTCGGGCGAAGCTTTCTTT	CSVVDTGRGSGEAFF
.	TRBV7-2	TRBJ2-5	.	TGTGCCAGTAACCGGGCCCAGGAGACCCAGTACTTC	CASNRAQETQYF
TRBD1	TRBV2	TRBJ1-2	few	TGTGCCAGCAGCGGACAGGGGTTCAGGTTTGGCTACACCTTC	CASSGQGFRFGYTF